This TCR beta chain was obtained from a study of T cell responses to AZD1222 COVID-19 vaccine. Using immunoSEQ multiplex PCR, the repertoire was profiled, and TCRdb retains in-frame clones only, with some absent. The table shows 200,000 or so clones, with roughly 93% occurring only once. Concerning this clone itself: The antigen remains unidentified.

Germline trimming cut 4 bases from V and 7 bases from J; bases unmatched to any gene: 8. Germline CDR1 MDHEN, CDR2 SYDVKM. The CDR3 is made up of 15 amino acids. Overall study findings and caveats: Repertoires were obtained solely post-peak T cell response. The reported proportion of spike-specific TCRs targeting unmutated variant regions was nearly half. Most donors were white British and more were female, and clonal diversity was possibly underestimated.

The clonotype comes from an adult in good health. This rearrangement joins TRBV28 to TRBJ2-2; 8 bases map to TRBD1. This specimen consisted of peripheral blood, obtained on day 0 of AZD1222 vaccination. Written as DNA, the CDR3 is TGTGCCAGCAGTTCAGGACAGGGTAGCGGCGGGGAGCTGTTTTTT. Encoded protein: CASSSGQGSGGELFF.